This T cell receptor (beta chain) appears in the sequencing data of a study of T-cell memory formation after mild COVID-19. Study observations and caveats: The pre-infection memory compartment contained some responding clones, suggesting cross-reactive memory joined. Mainly CM and EM harbored the contracting CD4+ clones; mainly EMRA harbored the CD8+ ones.

CDR3 size: 15 residues. The germline V gene encodes CDR1 SGHVS and CDR2 FNYEAQ. The ends were cut back, 1 base at V and 3 bases at J, with 10 bases in the middle. TCRdb re-derived calls from the 5' RACE reads in MiXCR, one entry per CDR3 protein. The table lists some 300,000 distinct CDR3 sequences, more than 20% of them singletons, with under 25% in the top ten. The table lists this clonotype with a few counts. The antigen is not known. This clonotype was obtained from a man younger than 30 who had mild COVID-19 (a few samples of this study predate the infection). Cell type and time point are not known. Material for sequencing was PBMCs or a T cell subset sorted from them (not recorded which). The chain couples TRBV7-6 to TRBJ2-1, with D perhaps TRBD1 (6 bases). CDR3 protein: CASSLGETGYNEQFF. The DNA of the CDR3 is TGTGCCAGCAGCTTAGGAGAGACAGGCTACAATGAGCAGTTCTTC.